The clone carrying this TCR beta chain showed up just once. This sample is drawn from a study of shared clonotypes between healthy human individuals. V was clipped by 6 bases and J by 2 bases, with 9 bases between them. The CDR3 extends over 13 amino acids. Germline V lookup: CDR1 KGHSH, CDR2 LQKENI. Data came from immunoSEQ multiplex PCR; TCRdb stores just in-frame clones and leaves some out. Here the sample spans fewer than 600,000 clones, 79% being singletons. Sequences were obtained from PBMCs. The rearrangement joins TRBV18 to TRBJ2-3; D uncertain. This TCR derives from a woman between 35 and 50 years old in good health. Some clones in this sample may be carry-over from other donors' samples. CDR3 bases: TGTGCCAGCTCTTCCTCACTCACAGATACGCAGTATTTT. Translated, it gives CASSSSLTDTQYF.